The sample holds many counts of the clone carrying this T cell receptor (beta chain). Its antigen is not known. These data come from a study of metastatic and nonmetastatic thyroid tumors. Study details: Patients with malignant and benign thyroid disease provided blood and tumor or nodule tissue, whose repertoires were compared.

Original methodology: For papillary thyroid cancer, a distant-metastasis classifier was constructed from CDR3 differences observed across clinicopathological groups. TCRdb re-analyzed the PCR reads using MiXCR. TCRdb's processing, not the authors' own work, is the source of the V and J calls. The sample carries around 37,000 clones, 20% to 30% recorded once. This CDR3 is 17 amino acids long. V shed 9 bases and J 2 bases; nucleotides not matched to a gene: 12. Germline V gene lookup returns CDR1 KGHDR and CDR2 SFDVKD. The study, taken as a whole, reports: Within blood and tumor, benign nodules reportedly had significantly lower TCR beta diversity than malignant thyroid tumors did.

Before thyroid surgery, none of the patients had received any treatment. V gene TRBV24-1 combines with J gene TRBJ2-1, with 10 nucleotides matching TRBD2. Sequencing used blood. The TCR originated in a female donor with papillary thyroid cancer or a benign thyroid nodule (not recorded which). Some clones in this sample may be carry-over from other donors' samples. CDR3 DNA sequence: TGTGCCACCTCATCCGAAGCGGGAGGGTCCCCCTACAATGAGCAGTTCTTC. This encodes CATSSEAGGSPYNEQFF.